A single sample is the source of the 4 T cell receptor beta chains below, sequenced in a study of tumor-infiltrating lymphocytes in primary liver carcinoma. The blood RNA (from unsorted whole blood) was obtained, and germline DNA was also extracted. A primer matching the constant region was used to make TCR beta cDNA from 500 ng of total RNA. Libraries for TCR beta were built through three nested multiplex PCR rounds, which together made up a slightly modified ARM-PCR procedure. For approximately 11 cycles apiece, the opening two PCR rounds ran with TRBV1-TRBV30 forward primers and a C-beta reverse primer. TCRdb reanalysed the multiplex PCR reads using MiXCR and keeps one entry per CDR3 protein. Of hundreds of thousands of distinct CDR3 sequences in the sample, roughly 60% were seen once. The specimen sequenced was peripheral blood. These receptors all come from a man aged 35 to 55 with primary liver carcinoma and hepatitis B virus infection.

V is TRBV6-1 and J is TRBJ2-7, with D maybe TRBD2 (5 bases). The CDR3 has 14 amino acids. Germline V gene sequence: CDR1 MNHNS, CDR2 SASEGT. Trimming removed 3 bases at V and 2 bases at J, with 11 bases between. CDR3 in DNA: TGTGCCAGCAGTGAGCAGGAGGCAGCCTACGAGCAGTACTTC. It is translated as CASSEQEAAYEQYF.

This clonotype occurred once. Its ends do not fully match the called genes, so a read error is possible. This rearrangement joins TRBV4-2 to TRBJ2-3, with TRBD1 identical over 9 bases. This CDR3 comprises 16 residues. Looked up from germline, CDR1 is LGHNA and CDR2 is YNFKEQ. The CDR3 bases are TGTGCCAGCAGCCAAGGGACAGGGGAACTCACAGATACGCAGTATTTC. Translation: CASSQGTGELTDTQYF.

Of note for this clonotype: A junction boundary mismatches the germline segment, possibly from a read error. The chain joins TRBV24-1 to TRBJ2-2, with D tentatively TRBD2 (5 bases). Germline V gene sequence: CDR1 KGHDR, CDR2 SFDVKD. This CDR3 has 12 residues. CDR3 sequence (DNA): TGTGCCACCAGTGATTTTTCCGGGGAGCCGTTTTTT. Translated: CATSDFSGEPFF.

Concerning this clonotype: A much larger clone sits a single nucleotide away, making a read error possible. The gene calls are TRBV4-1 and TRBJ2-7; D remains ambiguous. CDR3 length: 14 amino acids. The germline gives CDR1 MGHRA, CDR2 YSYEKL. V dropped 0 bases and J dropped 5 bases, with 11 bases sitting between them. The CDR3, as DNA: TGCGCCAGCAGCCAAGAGTCCTCCTCGGACGAGCAGTACTTC. Translation gives CASSQESSSDEQYF.